A selection of T cell receptor beta chains follows, all from one sample in a study of blood T cell repertoires in COVID-19. The table came from immunoSEQ multiplex PCR; TCRdb's copy has only in-frame clones and leaves some out. The table shows about 180,000 clones, with around 89% occurring only once. The sample taken for sequencing was peripheral blood. These receptors originate from a man aged 18 to 30 who had recovered from COVID-19. The CDR3 runs from the conserved cysteine through the conserved F or W. A D gene is named only where the DNA matches it firmly. Rows give clone size only sometimes, using once, few, many, or a class for an expanded clone.

size,D,J,V,DNA,CDR3
-,-,TRBJ2-3,TRBV24-1,TGTGCCACCAGTGACCCGACTAACAGAGATACGCAGTATTTT,CATSDPTNRDTQYF
-,-,TRBJ2-2,TRBV11-3,TGTGCCAGCAGCTCATCCAGGGGCGGTATGACCGGGGAGCTGTTTTTT,CASSSSRGGMTGELFF
-,-,TRBJ1-4,TRBV25-1,TGTGCCAGCAGTGTCCCAGGGAATGAAAAACTGTTTTTT,CASSVPGNEKLFF
-,-,TRBJ2-6,TRBV6-1,TGTGCCAGCAGTGAATGGGAGACAGGTTCTGGGGCCAACGTCCTGACTTTC,CASSEWETGSGANVLTF
-,-,TRBJ1-2,TRBV18,TGTGCCAGCTCACCTCCGGGACTCTACTATGGCTACACCTTC,CASSPPGLYYGYTF
-,TRBD1,TRBJ1-3,TRBV7-9,TGTGCCAGCGGTACGACAGGGCTCGGAAACACCATATATTTT,CASGTTGLGNTIYF
-,TRBD2,TRBJ2-1,TRBV7-8,TGTGCCAGCAGCCCACCGCTTCGGACTAGCGGGAGACTCGGTGAGCAGTTCTTC,CASSPPLRTSGRLGEQFF
-,-,TRBJ1-1,TRBV10-3,TGTGCCATCAGTGGGACATTCATGAACACTGAAGCTTTCTTT,CAISGTFMNTEAFF
-,TRBD2,TRBJ2-2,TRBV4-2,TGTGCCAGCAGGGGACTAGATCGGTCCACCGGGGAGCTGTTTTTT,CASRGLDRSTGELFF
-,TRBD1,TRBJ2-3,TRBV24-1,TGTGCCACCAGTGATTTGATCGGAACCGGGACAGGGGTTCCGCAGTATTTT,CATSDLIGTGTGVPQYF
-,-,TRBJ2-3,TRBV10-3,TGTGCCATCACGGTACGGACAGCACGGACAGATACGCAGTATTTT,CAITVRTARTDTQYF
-,-,TRBJ1-5,TRBV5-3,TGTGCCAGAAGCTCAACAGGGTGGTGGGGCAATCAGCCCCAGCATTTT,CARSSTGWWGNQPQHF
once,TRBD2,TRBJ2-1,TRBV6-5,TGTGCCAGCAGTTACTCGGGTAGCGGGAGATTGGGTGAGCAGTTCTTC,CASSYSGSGRLGEQFF
once,-,TRBJ2-4,TRBV4-3,TGCGCCAGCAGCCAAGAGGGGAGTGGAGGAAACATTCAGTACTTC,CASSQEGSGGNIQYF
-,TRBD1,TRBJ2-1,TRBV6-4,TGTGCCAGCAGTGACTCAAGACAGGGGGATAACAATGAGCAGTTCTTC,CASSDSRQGDNNEQFF
-,TRBD1,TRBJ2-7,TRBV6-6,TGTGCCAGCAGATCCCCGGGACAGGAGGCCTACGAGCAGTACTTC,CASRSPGQEAYEQYF
many,-,TRBJ1-5,TRBV7-5,TGTGCCAGAAGGTTACAAGACTATAGCAATCAGCCCCAGCATTTT,CARRLQDYSNQPQHF
-,TRBD1,TRBJ1-2,TRBV28,TGTGCCAGCAGCCCTCACACTGGGACAGGCCCCTACGGCTACACCTTC,CASSPHTGTGPYGYTF
few,-,TRBJ1-1,TRBV30,TGTGCCTGGAGTTGGGGGGACACTGAAGCTTTCTTT,CAWSWGDTEAFF
few,-,TRBJ2-1,TRBV4-3,TGCGCCAGCAGCCAATGGGCCTCTTTGGCCTACAATGAGCAGTTCTTC,CASSQWASLAYNEQFF
-,-,TRBJ2-7,TRBV6-2/TRBV6-3,TGTGCCAGCAGTTACCCCAGGATTGCGACCCACGAGCAGTACTTC,CASSYPRIATHEQYF
-,TRBD1,TRBJ2-3,TRBV11-2,TGTGCCAGCAGCTTAGAAGGGGGCGCCGGCACAGATACGCAGTATTTT,CASSLEGGAGTDTQYF
-,TRBD1,TRBJ1-5,TRBV7-8,TGTGCCAGCAGCTTAGACGGGACAGAAGGTCAGCCCCAGCATTTT,CASSLDGTEGQPQHF
-,TRBD1,TRBJ2-2,TRBV29-1,TGCAGCGTATGGACAGGGGGCGACACCGGGGAGCTGTTTTTT,CSVWTGGDTGELFF
-,TRBD1,TRBJ1-5,TRBV28,TGTGCCACGATCCGGGACAGACCAAATCAGCCCCAGCATTTT,CATIRDRPNQPQHF
once,TRBD1,TRBJ1-5,TRBV27,TGTGCCAGCAGGGGGACAGGATCAAGCAATCAGCCCCAGCATTTT,CASRGTGSSNQPQHF
-,-,TRBJ2-7,TRBV29-1,TGCAGCGCTGAACAGCAGGGGACCTACGAGCAGTACTTC,CSAEQQGTYEQYF
-,-,TRBJ1-2,TRBV29-1,TGCAGCGTTGGATATTGGGGAGGGTATGGCTACACCTTC,CSVGYWGGYGYTF